This TCR beta chain stems from a study of T cell responses to AZD1222 COVID-19 vaccine. Study overall: Investigators merged groups given second doses at roughly 4 or roughly 12 weeks.

The CDR3 runs to 14 residues. Germline lookup yields CDR1 SGHVS and CDR2 FQNEAQ. Worth noting for this clone: The antigen is not known. The germline gene is not matched at one end of the junction; a read error may be the cause.

Generated by immunoSEQ multiplex PCR, the TCRdb table keeps only in-frame clones and is missing some. Among 150,000 or so clones listed, around 90% were seen once. Study-wide points: Spike as a whole was targeted by vaccine-associated CD4 TCRs, dominant at 160-218 and 743-854.

The specimen comprised peripheral blood, sampled on day 0 of AZD1222 vaccination. The receptor was isolated from an adult in good health. V gene TRBV7-8 combines with J gene TRBJ1-2, with D maybe TRBD1 (5 bases). The CDR3 bases are TGTGCCAGCAGCCTAGCAGCAGGGCCCTATGGCTACACCTTC. This encodes CASSLAAGPYGYTF.